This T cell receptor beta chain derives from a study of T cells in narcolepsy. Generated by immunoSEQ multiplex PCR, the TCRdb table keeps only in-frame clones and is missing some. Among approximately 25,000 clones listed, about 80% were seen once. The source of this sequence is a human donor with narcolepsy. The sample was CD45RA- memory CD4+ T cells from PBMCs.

The CDR3 reads CASSSRGRVEKLFF. The CDR3 DNA is TGTGCCAGCAGCTCTAGGGGGCGCGTGGAAAAACTGTTTTTT. The chain employs TRBV7-9 and TRBJ1-4; TRBD1 matches 7 bases. J was trimmed by 8 bases and V by 4 bases; bases with no gene match: 7. This CDR3 is built from 14 residues. Germline loops: CDR1 SEHNR, CDR2 FQNEAQ (reference sequence).